Shown below are 29 T cell receptor beta chains from a single sample sequenced in a study of T cells in Graves' hyperthyroidism and ophthalmopathy. Amplified TCR beta CDR3 regions derived from RNA transcripts. HTBI primers were employed in a first-round RT-PCR of the TCR CDR3. Each CDR3 protein gets one entry after TCRdb re-called the multiplex PCR reads with MiXCR. There are a few hundred thousand distinct CDR3 sequences in the sample; around a sixth occur only once, and over 35% lies in the top ten. Material: blood. The receptors were sampled from a man in his late teens or twenties with Graves' ophthalmopathy.

This clonotype was found a few times. The V and J genes are TRBV11-1 and TRBJ2-5; no definite D call. Trimming removed 5 bases from V and 5 bases from J, with 15 bases in between. CDR1 is SGHAT and CDR2 is FQDESV in the germline V gene (reference sequence). The CDR3 is 14 amino acids. In DNA form, the CDR3 reads TGTGCCAGCAGCCCACCGGGCGGTACGGAGACCCAGTACTTC. Amino acids: CASSPPGGTETQYF.

This clonotype occurred a few times. This chain joins TRBV7-6 and TRBJ1-2; D is unresolved. The CDR3 consists of 14 residues. Germline assignment: CDR1 SGHVS and CDR2 FNYEAQ. V lost 3 bases to trimming and J lost 7 bases, with 15 bases between them. CDR3 sequence (DNA): TGTGCCAGCAGCTTTTTCGGCCTCAGGACTGGCTACACCTTC. Translating it yields CASSFFGLRTGYTF.

At least ten counts were recorded for this clonotype. The CDR3 nucleotides read TGTGCCAGCAGCGCCGGACGGGTTAATGAAAAACTGTTTTTT. It is translated as CASSAGRVNEKLFF. The chain couples TRBV9 to TRBJ1-4; D is uncertain. V shed 3 bases and J shed 4 bases, with 10 bases lying between them. The CDR3 covers 14 residues. Germline V gene lookup returns CDR1 SGDLS and CDR2 YYNGEE. Using reference TRBV9 and TRBJ1-4 for the parts outside the CDR3, the full variable domain is DSGVTQTPKHLITATGQRVTLRCSPRSGDLSVYWYQQSLDQGLQFLIQYYNGEERAKGNILERFSAQQFPDLHSELNLSSLELGDSALYFCASSAGRVNEKLFFGSGTQLSVL.

Comments on this clonotype: One end of the junction is discordant with germline, which a read error may explain. This chain uses TRBV11-1 with TRBJ2-5; TRBD2 matches at 10 bases. Germline CDR1 is SGHAT and CDR2 is FQDESV (reference sequence). This CDR3 is built from 18 residues. CDR3 in DNA: TGTGCCAGCAGCTTAATCCCATCAGCGGGGGGGGGTCAAGTGACCCAGTACTTC. Translating gives CASSLIPSAGGGQVTQYF.

This clonotype was recorded once. The chain links TRBV19 to TRBJ1-6, with D tentatively TRBD1 (6 bases). V was trimmed by 6 bases and J by 5 bases, leaving 11 bases between them. CDR3 size: 14 residues. CDR1 LNHDA and CDR2 SQIVND come from the germline V gene (reference sequence). The CDR3 is CASRVEGDNSPLHF. DNA of the CDR3: TGTGCCAGTAGGGTCGAGGGGGATAATTCACCCCTCCACTTT.

The table lists this clonotype with many counts. The rearrangement uses TRBV6-1 and TRBJ1-1; 8 positions agree with TRBD1. Germline CDR1 is MNHNS and CDR2 is SASEGT. The CDR3 extends over 13 amino acids. V lost 4 bases to trimming and J lost 3 bases; unmatched junction nucleotides: 1. The CDR3 region has the DNA TGTGCCAGCAGTGCGACAGGGGACACTGAAGCTTTCTTT. Residues: CASSATGDTEAFF.

This clonotype was counted ten times or more. This sequence joins TRBV11-2 and TRBJ2-7; weak D call: TRBD2 (6 bases). Trimming left V 4 bases short and J 7 bases short, with 17 bases between. CDR1 and CDR2 from the germline V gene are SGHAT and FQNNGV. The CDR3 has 14 amino acids. The CDR3 spells CASSSGWRVEEQYF. The DNA of the CDR3 is TGTGCCAGCAGCTCCGGATGGAGGGTTGAGGAGCAGTACTTC. Together with reference TRBV11-2 and TRBJ2-7, the CDR3 gives the full variable domain: EAGVAQSPRYKIIEKRQSVAFWCNPISGHATLYWYQQILGQGPKLLIQFQNNGVVDDSQLPKDRFSAERLKGVDSTLKIQPAKLEDSAVYLCASSSGWRVEEQYFGPGTRLTVT.

This clonotype was detected a few times. The V and J genes are TRBV6-1 and TRBJ2-3; D is unresolved. The V and J ends lost 5 bases and 5 bases respectively, with 11 bases between them. The germline CDR1 and CDR2 sequences are MNHNS and SASEGT. CDR3 size: 13 residues. The DNA for the CDR3 is TGTGCCAGCAGTCAGGTGGGGATAGATACGCAGTATTTT. It specifies CASSQVGIDTQYF.

CDR3 in DNA: TGTGCCAGCACGTCTTTGACAGGGAATTTCCACACTGAAGCTTTCTTT. This translates into CASTSLTGNFHTEAFF. The rearrangement joins TRBV7-6 to TRBJ1-1; 7 bases line up with TRBD1. After removal of 7 bases from V and 3 bases from J, the junction contained 14 bases not matched to a gene. Germline CDR1 SGHVS, CDR2 FNYEAQ. The CDR3 extends over 16 amino acids.

This clonotype was recorded at least ten times. V usage is TRBV5-1 and J usage is TRBJ2-7, with D possibly being TRBD1 or TRBD2 (5 bases each). The V and J ends lost 0 bases and 1 base respectively, with 17 bases between them. The CDR3 spans 17 residues. From germline, CDR1 is SGHRS and CDR2 YFSETQ. CDR3 region: CASSLGDGDGGSYEQYF. The DNA of the CDR3 is TGCGCCAGCAGCTTGGGAGACGGGGACGGAGGTTCCTACGAGCAGTACTTC. The full variable domain, completed using reference TRBV5-1 and TRBJ2-7, is KAGVTQTPRYLIKTRGQQVTLSCSPISGHRSVSWYQQTPGQGLQFLFEYFSETQRNKGNFPGRFSGRQFSNSRSEMNVSTLELGDSALYLCASSLGDGDGGSYEQYFGPGTRLTVT.

The CDR3 bases are TGTGCCAGTAGTCCGGGAACCCGAAACTCCTATAATTCACCCCTCCACTTT. Its protein product is CASSPGTRNSYNSPLHF. V and J are TRBV19 and TRBJ1-6; D ambiguous. The V end was cut by 5 bases, the J end by 0 bases, with 14 bases between. CDR1 and CDR2 (germline): LNHDA, SQIVND (reference sequence). The CDR3 totals 17 residues.

This clonotype showed up many times. The chain carries TRBV6-1 and TRBJ1-2, with D hard to call. Germline V gives CDR1 MNHNS, CDR2 SASEGT. The V end lost 3 bases, the J end lost 6 bases, and 8 bases lay between the germline ends. The CDR3 spans 12 residues. The CDR3 loop is CASSDSGDGYTF. For the CDR3, the DNA is TGTGCCAGCAGTGATTCGGGCGATGGCTACACCTTC.

This clonotype showed up many times. The genes are TRBV6-1 and TRBJ1-6; 11 bases align to TRBD1. The V gene end was trimmed by 1 base and the J gene end by 7 bases; junction bases not matched to a gene: 3. CDR1 MNHNS and CDR2 SASEGT come from the germline V gene. The CDR3 contains 16 residues. CDR3 region: CASSEGGTGGNSPLHF. CDR3 DNA: TGTGCCAGCAGTGAAGGGGGGACAGGGGGAAATTCACCCCTCCACTTT.

A few counts support this clonotype. The chain combines TRBV10-3 with TRBJ1-1, with D perhaps matching TRBD1 (6 bases). The germline gives CDR1 ENHRY, CDR2 SYGVKD. The V end lost 6 bases, the J end lost 0 bases, and 14 bases lay between the germline ends. The CDR3 length is 15 residues. CDR3 sequence reads: CAIRGNREMNTEAFF. The CDR3 DNA reads as TGTGCCATCAGGGGAAACAGGGAGATGAACACTGAAGCTTTCTTT.

J is TRBJ1-5 and V is TRBV18; D is perhaps TRBD1 (5 bases). The CDR3 length is 16 residues. Deletions cut 4 bases from V and 4 bases from J, with 17 bases between. From germline, CDR1 is KGHSH and CDR2 LQKENI. CDR3 sequence: CASSQMDIKANQPQHF. The CDR3 region has the DNA TGTGCCAGCTCACAAATGGACATAAAAGCAAATCAGCCCCAGCATTTT.

In its sample, this clonotype was seen many times. The rearrangement links TRBV7-9 to TRBJ1-1, with 9 bases identical to TRBD1. V shed 4 bases and J 4 bases; nucleotides not matched to a gene: 7. Germline CDR1 is SEHNR and CDR2 is FQNEAQ (reference sequence). CDR3 length: 15 residues. CDR3 protein: CASSSGTGWSTEAFF. The DNA for the CDR3 is TGTGCCAGCAGCTCAGGGACAGGGTGGTCCACTGAAGCTTTCTTT.

This clonotype came up a few times. The junction departs from germline at one end; a sequencing error may be responsible. The chain joins TRBV5-6 to TRBJ2-3; 8 bases line up with TRBD1. CDR1 SGHDT and CDR2 YYEEEE come from the germline V gene. This CDR3 region has 17 residues. The CDR3 DNA follows: TGTGCCAGCAGCTTGGAGGGCAGGGGGCTTGTGGCAGATGCGCAGTATTTT. Its translation is CASSLEGRGLVADAQYF.

This clonotype was observed many times. This chain uses TRBV2 with TRBJ1-1, with a tentative D call TRBD1 (6 bases). CDR1 is SNHLY and CDR2 is FYNNEI in the germline V gene. The CDR3 runs to 16 residues. The V end lost 0 bases, the J end lost 9 bases, and 20 bases lay between the germline ends. The CDR3 DNA reads TGTGCCAGCAGTGAAGCGGATCATGGGGGGGGCAGTAAAGCTTTCTTT. Encoded protein: CASSEADHGGGSKAFF.

The CDR3 sequence: CATSEFGTGGENEQFF. The CDR3 DNA follows: TGTGCCACCAGTGAATTTGGGACAGGGGGGGAAAATGAGCAGTTCTTC. The rearrangement uses TRBV24-1 and TRBJ2-1, with 11 bases aligning to TRBD1. V was pared by 4 bases and J by 7 bases, with 8 bases of the junction left unmatched. Germline-derived CDR1 and CDR2 are KGHDR and SFDVKD. The CDR3 consists of 16 residues.

This clonotype was detected a few times. V and J are TRBV29-1 and TRBJ1-2; D gene uncertain. This CDR3 has 12 amino acids. CDR1 and CDR2 from the germline V gene are SQVTM and ANQGSEA. The germline V and J ends were trimmed by 5 bases and 4 bases, with 11 bases remaining between them. For the CDR3, the DNA is TGCAGCGTTCGTCTTTACCCCTATGGCTACACCTTC. The encoded protein is CSVRLYPYGYTF. Looking up the rest from reference TRBV29-1 and TRBJ1-2 gives the full variable domain: SAVISQKPSRDICQRGTSLTIQCQVDSQVTMMFWYRQQPGQSLTLIATANQGSEATYESGFVIDKFPISRPNLTFSTLTVSNMSPEDSSIYLCSVRLYPYGYTFGSGTRLTVV.

In this sample, this clonotype turned up many times. The chain recombines TRBV2 with TRBJ2-1, with 11 bases identical to TRBD1. This CDR3 has 13 residues. Germline CDR1 and CDR2: SNHLY and FYNNEI. V was clipped by 9 bases and J by 13 bases; unmatched bases: 11. The CDR3 nucleotides are TGTGCCAGTAGGGCGGGACAGGGGGTCCCCCAGTTCTTC. The encoded protein is CASRAGQGVPQFF.

There are many counts of this clonotype. The chain joins TRBV7-9 to TRBJ1-1, with D tentatively TRBD1 (6 bases). With 5 bases removed from V and 3 bases from J, the gap between germline ends came to 22 bases. CDR1 is SEHNR and CDR2 is FQNEAQ in the germline V gene (reference sequence). This CDR3 is 17 amino acids long. The CDR3 sequence: CASSPRLGRGRDTEAFF. For the CDR3, the DNA is TGTGCCAGCAGCCCCCGCCTGGGGCGGGGGCGGGACACTGAAGCTTTCTTT.

The sample holds a few counts of this clonotype. The chain uses TRBV2 and TRBJ2-4; the D gene is possibly TRBD1 (5 bases). V was trimmed by 2 bases and J by 3 bases, leaving 11 bases between them. Germline V CDR1 and CDR2: SNHLY, FYNNEI. CDR3 size: 15 residues. The CDR3 here is CASSEKGHVKNIQYF. For the CDR3, the DNA is TGTGCCAGCAGTGAAAAAGGACACGTCAAAAACATTCAGTACTTC.

Remarks on this clonotype: A much more abundant neighbour one base away suggests this may be a read error. The gene calls are TRBV7-2 and TRBJ2-1; 7 bases fit TRBD1. Per the germline V gene, CDR1 is SGHTA and CDR2 is FQGNSA. With 4 bases clipped from V and 8 bases from J, the junction kept 8 bases outside the gene matches. This CDR3 region has 14 residues. The CDR3 loop is CASSWTGLHDEQFF. In nucleotides, the CDR3 is TGTGCCAGCAGCTGGACAGGTTTACACGATGAGCAGTTCTTC. Filled out from reference TRBV7-2 and TRBJ2-1, the complete variable domain reads GAGVSQSPSNKVTEKGKDVELRCDPISGHTALYWYRQSLGQGLEFLIYFQGNSAPDKSGLPSDRFSAERTGGSVSTLTIQRTQQEDSAVYLCASSWTGLHDEQFFGPGTRLTVL.

There are many counts of this clonotype. The V gene is TRBV24-1, the J gene TRBJ1-5; 7 bases line up with TRBD1. The CDR3 spans 12 residues. V shed 4 bases and J 8 bases; nucleotides not matched to a gene: 1. Germline CDR1 KGHDR, CDR2 SFDVKD. CDR3 loop: CATSETGEPQHF. In DNA form, the CDR3 reads TGTGCCACCAGTGAAACAGGGGAGCCCCAGCATTTT.

The chain has TRBV6-1 and TRBJ2-7; either TRBD1 or TRBD2 may fit D (6 bases each). The V gene's germline CDR1 is MNHNS and CDR2 SASEGT. CDR3 length: 15 residues. V dropped 11 bases and J dropped 2 bases, with 22 bases sitting between them. In nucleotides, the CDR3 is TGTGCCTCCGAGTCGGGGGCAGGGGCTCCCTACGAGCAGTACTTC. Encoded protein: CASESGAGAPYEQYF.

In this sample, this clonotype turned up a few times. This sequence joins TRBV27 and TRBJ1-6, with 7 bases matching TRBD1. The CDR3 loop spans 16 amino acids. CDR1 is MNHEY, CDR2 SMNVEV, per germline (reference sequence). Trimming took 6 bases from V and 6 from J; bases not matched to a gene: 11. Here the CDR3 reads CASRSPRDRLNSPLHF. The CDR3 DNA sequence: TGTGCCAGCAGGTCCCCCCGGGACAGACTTAATTCACCCCTCCACTTT.

The rearrangement joins TRBV19 to TRBJ2-3, with 9 bases identical to TRBD1. CDR1 is LNHDA, CDR2 SQIVND, per germline (reference sequence). The CDR3 contains 15 residues. V dropped 2 bases and J dropped 5; count of bases not matched to a gene: 5. The CDR3, as DNA: TGTGCCAGTAGTATAATGGGACAGGGAGGAGATACGCAGTATTTT. It translates to CASSIMGQGGDTQYF.

Only a few counts were recorded for this clonotype. This chain joins TRBV6-5 and TRBJ1-1, with no clear D. Trimming took off 3 bases at V and 7 bases at J, with 12 bases between the two ends. The germline gives CDR1 MNHEY, CDR2 SVGAGI. This CDR3 spans 13 amino acids. The CDR3 DNA sequence: TGTGCCAGCAGTTATATGGAAAGCGGTGAAGCTTTCTTT. It is translated as CASSYMESGEAFF.